One and the same sample provided the 12 T cell receptor beta chains below, sequenced in a study of T cell clonality in common variable immunodeficiency. The repertoire was sequenced with immunoSEQ multiplex PCR; TCRdb's copy has only in-frame clones and lacks some. The repertoire yields 52,000 or so clones, none seen only once; the top ten contain roughly 0.83%. The sample taken for sequencing was peripheral blood mononuclear cells. Every receptor here comes from a person aged 18 to 70 in good health.

This clone came up a few times. With a much larger clone just one base away, this may be a read error. The read falls 3 residues short of the CDR3 end, and the missing part is taken from the germline J gene. The rearrangement joins TRBV19 to TRBJ2-7; the match to TRBD2 covers 10 bases. This CDR3 spans 17 amino acids. Losses at the gene ends were 6 bases for V and 4 bases for J; bases not matched to a gene: 15. Germline V gene lookup returns CDR1 LNHDA and CDR2 SQIVND (reference sequence). The covered CDR3 bases are TGTGCCAGTAGCCAAAGACGGGCTAGCGGGAGCGGTTACGAG. Its translation is CASSQRRASGSGYE. The complete CDR3 protein is CASSQRRASGSGYEQYF.

This clone appeared many times. The read terminates 3 residues before the CDR3 end, so the remaining end is supplied by the germline J gene. The chain recombines TRBV20-1 with TRBJ2-3, with 8 bases that match TRBD2. After removal of 6 bases from V and 6 bases from J, the junction contained 11 bases not matched to a gene. Germline-derived CDR1 and CDR2 are DFQATT and SNEGSKA (reference sequence). There are 14 residues in the CDR3. The CDR3 sequence: CSALGGGPVDTQYF. The covered CDR3 bases are TGCAGTGCCTTGGGCGGGGGGCCCGTGGATACG.

This clone was found many times. The read falls 3 residues short of the CDR3 end, and the missing part is taken from the germline J gene. This chain connects TRBV20-1 to TRBJ1-2, with TRBD1 matching over 8 bases. Germline CDR1 is DFQATT and CDR2 is SNEGSKA (reference sequence). Trimming at V came to 6 bases and at J to 7 bases, leaving 7 bases not matched to a gene. This CDR3 has 12 residues. Partial CDR3 DNA: TGCAGTGCCACGACAGGGGCGTTTGGC. Translated: CSATTGAFG. The entire CDR3 reads CSATTGAFGYTF.

This clone was counted ten times or more. The read gets to within 3 residues of the CDR3 end, and the germline J gene fills in the rest. The rearrangement joins TRBV18 to TRBJ1-3; 7 bases agree with TRBD1. Germline CDR1 and CDR2: KGHSH and LQKENI. The CDR3 sequence is 16 residues long. J gave up 0 bases and V 4 bases, and 6 bases lay outside the gene matches. Partial CDR3 DNA: TGTGCCAGCTCACGACGGGACAGAAGCTCTGGAAACACC. Amino acids: CASSRRDRSSGNT. The complete CDR3 sequence is CASSRRDRSSGNTIYF.

This clone has at least ten counts. The read ends 3 residues early relative to the CDR3; the germline J gene fills the gap. The rearrangement uses TRBV5-4 and TRBJ1-1; weak D call: TRBD1 (6 bases). Germline values: CDR1 SGHNT, CDR2 YYREEE (reference sequence). V was cut by 2 bases and J by 1 base, with 12 bases left in between. This CDR3 has 15 amino acids. The CDR3 bases that were read are TGTGCCAGCAGCTTACGAGACAGGCCGAACACTGAA. This sequence encodes CASSLRDRPNTE. In full, the CDR3 is CASSLRDRPNTEAFF.

This clone was counted at least ten times. The read ends 3 residues early relative to the CDR3; the germline J gene fills the gap. This rearrangement joins TRBV19 to TRBJ2-7, with D tentatively TRBD1 (6 bases). From germline, CDR1 is LNHDA and CDR2 SQIVND (reference sequence). V lost 9 bases, J lost 2 bases, and 8 bases lay in between. This CDR3 region has 11 residues. The sequenced CDR3 bases are TGTGCCAGCGGACAGACCTACGAG. Protein product: CASGQTYE. The whole CDR3 region reads CASGQTYEQYF.

Ten or more counts support this clone. Sequencing ends 3 residues short of the CDR3 end; the germline J gene provides the rest. The V call is TRBV19, the J call TRBJ1-2; 8 nucleotides agree with TRBD1. This CDR3 has 14 amino acids. Germline loops: CDR1 LNHDA, CDR2 SQIVND (reference sequence). The CDR3 loop is CASSTGTGVKGYTF. CDR3 bases read: TGTGCCAGTAGTACCGGGACAGGAGTGAAGGGC.

This clone was recorded at least ten times. The CDR3 extends 3 residues past the end of the read, so its final part is completed from the germline J gene. The J gene is TRBJ1-4, the V gene TRBV10-1; a weak D match, TRBD1 (6 bases). The CDR3 runs 18 residues. Germline CDR1 is WNHNN and CDR2 is SYGVQD (reference sequence). The CDR3 sequence is CASRGASYSRSRNSPLFF. The DNA read from the CDR3 is TGCGCCAGCAGGGGGGCCAGCTACTCTCGTTCGAGGAATTCACCA.

This clone was found many times. The CDR3 is cut off 3 residues early in the read; its end comes from the germline J gene. This chain uses TRBV5-1 with TRBJ2-1; D may be TRBD1 (5 bases). The V gene's germline CDR1 is SGHRS and CDR2 YFSETQ. The CDR3 extends over 14 amino acids. Deletions cut 3 bases from V and 3 bases from J, with 10 bases between. The CDR3 sequence: CASSSITGYNEQFF. CDR3 bases read: TGCGCCAGCAGCTCGATTACAGGCTACAATGAG.

Many counts were recorded for this clone. The missing CDR3 end, 3 residues past where the read stops, is filled in from the germline J gene. The rearrangement joins TRBV2 to TRBJ1-2; possible D gene TRBD1, 5 bases. This CDR3 is 16 amino acids long. Between the trimmed V and J ends, which lost 4 bases and 0 bases, there was a span of 15 bases. The germline V gene encodes CDR1 SNHLY and CDR2 FYNNEI. The CDR3 DNA, read in part, is TGTGCCAGCAGTGGGGATGGAGGGGTTTCTAACTATGGC. Encoded protein: CASSGDGGVSNYG. Given in full, the CDR3 is CASSGDGGVSNYGYTF.

The sample holds many counts of this clone. The sequenced fragment ends 3 residues before the CDR3 boundary, so the rest is inferred from the germline J gene. This rearrangement joins TRBV7-8 to TRBJ2-3; tentative D call: TRBD1 (5 bases). The ends were cut back, 2 bases at V and 2 bases at J, with 11 bases in the middle. Per germline, CDR1 SGHVS and CDR2 FQNEAQ. The CDR3 extends over 15 amino acids. The covered CDR3 bases are TGTGCCAGCAGCTTATTAGACGGACACACAGATACG. It translates to CASSLLDGHTDT. In full, the CDR3 reads CASSLLDGHTDTQYF.

This clone was seen only a few times. The read halts 3 residues ahead of the CDR3 end, with the missing end drawn from the germline J gene. Other DNA sequences in this sample translate to the same CDR3. The chain has TRBV7-6 and TRBJ1-3; D is perhaps TRBD1 (5 bases). CDR1 SGHVS and CDR2 FNYEAQ come from the germline V gene. Trimming pared 5 bases from V and 3 bases from J, leaving 14 bases between. The length of the CDR3 is 15 residues. This CDR3 reads CASSVTGVSGNTIYF. The CDR3 bases that were read are TGTGCCAGCAGCGTGACGGGGGTCAGTGGAAACACC.